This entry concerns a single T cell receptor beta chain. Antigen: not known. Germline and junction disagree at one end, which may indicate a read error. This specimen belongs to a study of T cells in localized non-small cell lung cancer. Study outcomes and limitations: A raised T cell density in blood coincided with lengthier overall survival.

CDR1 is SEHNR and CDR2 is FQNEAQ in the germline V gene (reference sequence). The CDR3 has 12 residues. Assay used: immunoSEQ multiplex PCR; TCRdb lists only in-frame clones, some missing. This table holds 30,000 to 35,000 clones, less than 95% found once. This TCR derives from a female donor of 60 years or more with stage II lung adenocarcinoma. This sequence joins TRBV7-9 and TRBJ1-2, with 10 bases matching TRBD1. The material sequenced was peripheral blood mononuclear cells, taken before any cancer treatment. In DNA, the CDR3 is TGTGCCAGCAGCTTAGAGGACAGGGGGATAGCCTTC. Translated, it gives CASSLEDRGIAF.